A selection of T cell receptor beta chains follows, all from one sample in a study of OX40 agonist ivuxolimab in advanced cancers. Here immunoSEQ multiplex PCR was the method, and the copy in TCRdb shows in-frame clones only, minus some. The sample lists 50,000 to 65,000 clones, 80% to 90% occurring once. This sample comprised CD4+ or CD8+ T cells sorted from blood, obtained in a trial of the OX40 agonist ivuxolimab. These receptors were collected from an adult with an advanced solid tumor such as melanoma, head and neck, liver or kidney cancer. CDR3s include the opening cysteine and the closing phenylalanine or tryptophan. A D gene is named only where the DNA matches it firmly. Clone size is given for some rows only: seen once, a few or many times, or a class if the clone is expanded.

len,v_gene,d_gene,abundance,j_gene,CDR3nt,CDR3aa
12,TRBV9,NA,NA,TRBJ2-7,TGTGCCAGCAGCGCTGACCGGGGCGAGCAGTACTTC,CASSADRGEQYF
15,TRBV5-6,NA,NA,TRBJ2-3,TGTGCCAGCAGCTTCGGGGCCAGCCTCACGGATACGCAGTATTTT,CASSFGASLTDTQYF
17,TRBV6-4,TRBD1,NA,TRBJ2-3,TGTGCCAGCAGTGCCGTCCGGGACAGGGGAAGCACAGATACGCAGTATTTT,CASSAVRDRGSTDTQYF
15,TRBV7-9,TRBD2,NA,TRBJ2-2,TGTGCCAGCAGCCCTAGCGGGCTTCCGGCCGGGGAGCTGTTTTTT,CASSPSGLPAGELFF
15,TRBV5-4,TRBD1,NA,TRBJ1-2,TGTGCCAGCAGCTTGGACGTAAGGGGGCTCTATGGCTACACCTTC,CASSLDVRGLYGYTF
15,TRBV27,NA,NA,TRBJ1-3,TGTGCCAGCAGAAAGCAGGGGACCGCTGGAAACACCATATATTTT,CASRKQGTAGNTIYF
16,TRBV10-1,NA,NA,TRBJ1-3,TGCGCCAGCAGTGAGTCTTGGGGAAGCTCTGGAAACACCATATATTTT,CASSESWGSSGNTIYF
12,TRBV18,TRBD2,NA,TRBJ2-7,TGTGCCAGCTCACCACCGGGGGGGGAGCAGTACTTC,CASSPPGGEQYF
14,TRBV27,NA,NA,TRBJ2-2,TGTGCCAGCCAAGGGGCCACTTACACCGGGGAGCTGTTTTTT,CASQGATYTGELFF
15,TRBV4-2,NA,NA,TRBJ1-2,TGTGCCAGCAGCCAAGATAGGGCAGGAAGCTATGGCTACACCTTC,CASSQDRAGSYGYTF
14,TRBV11-2,NA,NA,TRBJ2-1,TGTGCCAGCAGCTTGCACCAGGGGCCCAATGAGCAGTTCTTC,CASSLHQGPNEQFF
19,TRBV7-9,NA,NA,TRBJ1-5,TGTGCCAGCAGCTCACCGATACCCCCCTTCCCTGTTAGCAATCAGCCCCAGCATTTT,CASSSPIPPFPVSNQPQHF
15,TRBV6-5,TRBD1,NA,TRBJ2-7,TGTGCCAGCAGAACACAGGGGGGCCCCTACTACGAGCAGTACTTC,CASRTQGGPYYEQYF
14,TRBV5-4,NA,NA,TRBJ1-5,TGTGCCAGCAGCCCGGGCCTCGGGGTAGAGCCCCAGCATTTT,CASSPGLGVEPQHF
14,TRBV11-2,NA,NA,TRBJ2-1,TGTGCCAGCAGCTTCTGGGGTGGGGAAAGTGAGCAGTTCTTC,CASSFWGGESEQFF
12,TRBV7-9,NA,NA,TRBJ2-3,TGTGCCAGCAGCTTAGAGACAGATACGCAGTATTTT,CASSLETDTQYF
14,TRBV4-1,NA,once,TRBJ1-4,TGCGCCAGCAGCCTTTCCGGGGGAGAGGAAAAACTGTTTTTT,CASSLSGGEEKLFF
18,TRBV5-4,TRBD2,NA,TRBJ2-3,TGTGCCAGCAGCTTGGGCGGGGGGTCCTATAGACGCACAGATACGCAGTATTTT,CASSLGGGSYRRTDTQYF
14,TRBV10-3,TRBD2,NA,TRBJ2-3,TGTGCCATCAGTGGACTAGCGGGAGGAGATACGCAGTATTTT,CAISGLAGGDTQYF
12,TRBV7-9,NA,NA,TRBJ2-7,TGTGCCAGCAGCTTATATCCCTACGAGCAGTACTTC,CASSLYPYEQYF
14,TRBV18,NA,NA,TRBJ1-1,TGTGCCAGCTCCAAAGGGCCCGGGGGCACTGAAGCTTTCTTT,CASSKGPGGTEAFF
18,TRBV5-1,TRBD2,NA,TRBJ2-7,TGCGCCAGCAGCTTGAGGGGTCCTACTAGCGGGAACTCCTACGAGCAGTACTTC,CASSLRGPTSGNSYEQYF
13,TRBV5-4,TRBD1,NA,TRBJ1-2,TGTGCCAGCGGGGGACAGGAAAACTATGGCTACACCTTC,CASGGQENYGYTF
13,TRBV7-9,NA,NA,TRBJ2-5,TGTGCCAGCAGCTTGGGGGGCTGGGAGACCCAGTACTTC,CASSLGGWETQYF